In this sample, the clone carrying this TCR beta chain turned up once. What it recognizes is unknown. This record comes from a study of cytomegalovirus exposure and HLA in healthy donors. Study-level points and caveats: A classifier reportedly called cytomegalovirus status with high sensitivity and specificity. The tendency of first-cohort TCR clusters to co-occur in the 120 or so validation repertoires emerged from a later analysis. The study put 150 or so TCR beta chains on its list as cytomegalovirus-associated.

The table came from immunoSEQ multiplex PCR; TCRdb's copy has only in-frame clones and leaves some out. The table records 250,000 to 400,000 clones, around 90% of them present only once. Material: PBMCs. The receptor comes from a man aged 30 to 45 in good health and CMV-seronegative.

The CDR3 nucleotides read TGTGCCAGCTCACACATTTTCGCCCAGGAGACCCAGTACTTC. It is translated as CASSHIFAQETQYF. The V and J genes are TRBV18 and TRBJ2-5; D remains unclear. Trimming stripped 4 bases from V and 5 bases from J, with 14 bases between. Germline V CDR1 and CDR2: KGHSH, LQKENI. The length of the CDR3 is 14 residues. Filled out from reference TRBV18 and TRBJ2-5, the complete variable domain reads NAGVMQNPRHLVRRRGQEARLRCSPMKGHSHVYWYRQLPEEGLKFMVYLQKENIIDESGMPKERFSAEFPKEGPSILRIQQVVRGDSAAYFCASSHIFAQETQYFGPGTRLLVL.